This T cell receptor (beta chain) was obtained from a study of tumor and adjacent non-tumor tissue in lung cancer. As for the study in general: Stage I to III disease affected over nine men and 5 women aged about 30 to 85.

In germline, CDR1 is SGHDT, CDR2 YYEEEE. CDR3 length: 15 amino acids. Points from the study as a whole: Significantly higher TCR diversity was found in tumor than normal lung.

This sample's RNA came from whole unsorted tissue. This non-tumor lung sample came from over 3 cm beyond the tumor edge. A modified ARM-PCR protocol with three rounds of nested PCR amplified TCRbeta. TCRdb analysed the multiplex PCR reads with MiXCR anew, one entry per CDR3 protein. Of more than 45,000 distinct CDR3 sequences in the sample, roughly 67% were seen once. A word on this clonotype: The target antigen is unknown. One end of the junction is discordant with germline, which a read error may explain.

Sequenced material: distant non-tumor lung tissue. The V gene is TRBV5-6, the J gene TRBJ1-6; 8 bases fit TRBD1. The TCR originated in a woman between 65 and 79 years old with non-small cell lung cancer. The CDR3 loop is CASSLMTGADSPPHF. The CDR3 nucleotides are TGTGCCAGCAGCTTGATGACAGGGGCTGATTCACCCCCCCACTTT. Complete variable domain (other parts from reference TRBV5-6 and TRBJ1-6): DAGVTQSPTHLIKTRGQQVTLRCSPKSGHDTVSWYQQALGQGPQFIFQYYEEEERQRGNFPDRFSGHQFPNYSSELNVNALLLGDSALYLCASSLMTGADSPPHFGNGTRLTVT.